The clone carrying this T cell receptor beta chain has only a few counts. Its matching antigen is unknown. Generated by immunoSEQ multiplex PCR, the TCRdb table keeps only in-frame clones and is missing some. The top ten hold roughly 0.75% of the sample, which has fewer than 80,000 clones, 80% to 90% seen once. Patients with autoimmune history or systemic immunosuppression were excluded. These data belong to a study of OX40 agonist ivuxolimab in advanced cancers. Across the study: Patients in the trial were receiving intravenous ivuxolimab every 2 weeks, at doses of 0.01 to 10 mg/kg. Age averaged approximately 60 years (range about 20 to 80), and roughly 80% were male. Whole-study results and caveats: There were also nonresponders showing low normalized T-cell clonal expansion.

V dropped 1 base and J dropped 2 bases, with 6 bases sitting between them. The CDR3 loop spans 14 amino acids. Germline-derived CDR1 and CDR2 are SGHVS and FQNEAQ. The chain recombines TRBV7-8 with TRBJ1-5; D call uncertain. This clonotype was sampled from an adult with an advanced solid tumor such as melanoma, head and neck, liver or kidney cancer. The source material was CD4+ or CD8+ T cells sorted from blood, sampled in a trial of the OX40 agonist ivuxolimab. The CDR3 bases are TGTGCCAGCAGCTTAGGACTCGGCAATCAGCCCCAGCATTTT. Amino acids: CASSLGLGNQPQHF.